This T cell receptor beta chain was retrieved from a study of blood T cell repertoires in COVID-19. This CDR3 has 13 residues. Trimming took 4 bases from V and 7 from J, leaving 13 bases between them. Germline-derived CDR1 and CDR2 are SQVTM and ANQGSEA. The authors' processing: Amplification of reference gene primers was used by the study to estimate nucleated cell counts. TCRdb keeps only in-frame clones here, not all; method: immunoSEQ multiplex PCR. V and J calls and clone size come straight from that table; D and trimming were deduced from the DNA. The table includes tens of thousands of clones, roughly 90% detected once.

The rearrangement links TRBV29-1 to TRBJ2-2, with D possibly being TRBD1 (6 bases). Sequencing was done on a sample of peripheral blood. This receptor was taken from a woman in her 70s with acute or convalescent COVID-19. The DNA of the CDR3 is TGCAGCGTTGTTCGGACAGCCATCGGGGAGCTGTTTTTT. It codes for CSVVRTAIGELFF.